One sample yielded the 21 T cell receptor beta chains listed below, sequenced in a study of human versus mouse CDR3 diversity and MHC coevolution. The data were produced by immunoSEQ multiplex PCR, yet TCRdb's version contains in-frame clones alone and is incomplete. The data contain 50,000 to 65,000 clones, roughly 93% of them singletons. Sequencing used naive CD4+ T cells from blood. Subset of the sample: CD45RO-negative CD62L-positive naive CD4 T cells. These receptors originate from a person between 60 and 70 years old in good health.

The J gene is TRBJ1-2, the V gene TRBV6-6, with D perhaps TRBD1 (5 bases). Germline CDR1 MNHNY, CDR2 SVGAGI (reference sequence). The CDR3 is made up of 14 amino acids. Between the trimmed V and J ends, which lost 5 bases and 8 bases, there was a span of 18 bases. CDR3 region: CASSPSRVIGGYTF. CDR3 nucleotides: TGTGCCAGCAGTCCCTCCAGGGTAATAGGCGGCTACACCTTC.

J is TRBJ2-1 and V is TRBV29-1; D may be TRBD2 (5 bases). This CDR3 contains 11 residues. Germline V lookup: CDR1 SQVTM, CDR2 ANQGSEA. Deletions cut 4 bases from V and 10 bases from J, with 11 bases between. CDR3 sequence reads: CSVAGIAEQFF. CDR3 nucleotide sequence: TGCAGCGTTGCGGGGATAGCGGAGCAGTTCTTC.

Here the CDR3 DNA reads TGTGCCAGCAGTGATCAGGGGGTGGATGGCTACACCTTC. This translates into CASSDQGVDGYTF. The chain is built from TRBV6-1 and TRBJ1-2; 7 bases are shared with TRBD1. Germline CDR1 is MNHNS and CDR2 is SASEGT. Unmatched junction bases numbered 4, after V lost 3 bases and J lost 6 bases. There are 13 residues in the CDR3.

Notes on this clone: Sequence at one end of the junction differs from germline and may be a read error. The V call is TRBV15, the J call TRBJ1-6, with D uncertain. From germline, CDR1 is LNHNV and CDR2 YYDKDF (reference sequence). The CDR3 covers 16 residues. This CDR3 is CAASSNPRGENSPLHF. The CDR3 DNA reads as TGTGCCGCCAGCAGTAACCCTCGCGGAGAAAATTCACCCCTCCACTTT.

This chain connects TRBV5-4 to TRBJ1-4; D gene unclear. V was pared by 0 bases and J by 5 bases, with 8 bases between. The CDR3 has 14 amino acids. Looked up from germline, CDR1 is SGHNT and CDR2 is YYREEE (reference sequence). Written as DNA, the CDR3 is TGTGCCAGCAGCTTGGAGTCGGGAAATGAAAAACTGTTTTTT. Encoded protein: CASSLESGNEKLFF.

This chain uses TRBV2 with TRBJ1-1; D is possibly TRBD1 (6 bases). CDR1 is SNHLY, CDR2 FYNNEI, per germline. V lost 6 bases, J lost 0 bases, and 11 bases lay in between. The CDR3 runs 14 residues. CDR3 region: CASRADRVNTEAFF. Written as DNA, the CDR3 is TGTGCCAGCAGGGCGGACAGAGTGAACACTGAAGCTTTCTTT.

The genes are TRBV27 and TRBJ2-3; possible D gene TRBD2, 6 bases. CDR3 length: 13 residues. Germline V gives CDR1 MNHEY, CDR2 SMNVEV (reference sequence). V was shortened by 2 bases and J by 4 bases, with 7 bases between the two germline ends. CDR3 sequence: CASSLRRADTQYF. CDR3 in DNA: TGTGCCAGCAGTTTAAGGAGGGCAGATACGCAGTATTTT.

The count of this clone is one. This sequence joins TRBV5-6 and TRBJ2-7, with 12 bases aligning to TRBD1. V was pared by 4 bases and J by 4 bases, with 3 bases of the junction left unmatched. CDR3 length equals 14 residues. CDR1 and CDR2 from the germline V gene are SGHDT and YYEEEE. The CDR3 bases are TGTGCCAGCAGCAAGGGACAGGGGGCTTACGAGCAGTACTTC. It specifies CASSKGQGAYEQYF.

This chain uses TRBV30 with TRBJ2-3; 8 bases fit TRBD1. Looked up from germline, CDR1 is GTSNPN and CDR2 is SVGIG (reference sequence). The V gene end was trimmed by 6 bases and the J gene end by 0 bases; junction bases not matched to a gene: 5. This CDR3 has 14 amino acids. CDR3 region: CACTGGISTDTQYF. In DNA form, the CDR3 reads TGTGCCTGTACAGGGGGGATTAGCACAGATACGCAGTATTTT.

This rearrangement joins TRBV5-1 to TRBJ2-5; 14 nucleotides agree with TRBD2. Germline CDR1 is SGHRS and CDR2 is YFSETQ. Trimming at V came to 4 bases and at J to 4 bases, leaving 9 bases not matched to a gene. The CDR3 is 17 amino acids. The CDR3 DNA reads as TGCGCCAGCAGCCCCGGGACTAGCGGGAGATTAGGAGAGACCCAGTACTTC. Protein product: CASSPGTSGRLGETQYF.

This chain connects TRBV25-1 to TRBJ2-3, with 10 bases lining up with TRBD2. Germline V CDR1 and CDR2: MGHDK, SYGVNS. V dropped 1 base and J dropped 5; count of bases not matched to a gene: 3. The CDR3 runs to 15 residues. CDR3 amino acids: CASSESASGRDTQYF. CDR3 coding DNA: TGTGCCAGCAGTGAATCGGCTAGCGGGAGAGATACGCAGTATTTT.

The chain's CDR3 is CAITRTSGSPTSYNEQFF. Here the CDR3 DNA reads TGTGCCATCACCCGGACTAGCGGGAGCCCCACCTCATACAATGAGCAGTTCTTC. The chain couples TRBV10-3 to TRBJ2-1, with 13 positions matching TRBD2. Trimming cost V 7 bases and J 4 bases; bases outside gene matches: 13. Germline V CDR1 and CDR2: ENHRY, SYGVKD. This CDR3 is 18 amino acids long.

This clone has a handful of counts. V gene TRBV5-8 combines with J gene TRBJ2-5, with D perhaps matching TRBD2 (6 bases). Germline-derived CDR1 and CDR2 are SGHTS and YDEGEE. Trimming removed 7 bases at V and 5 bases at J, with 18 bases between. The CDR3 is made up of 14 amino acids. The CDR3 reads CASPTGALQETQYF. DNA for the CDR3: TGTGCCAGCCCAACGGGAGCCCTTCAGGAGACCCAGTACTTC.

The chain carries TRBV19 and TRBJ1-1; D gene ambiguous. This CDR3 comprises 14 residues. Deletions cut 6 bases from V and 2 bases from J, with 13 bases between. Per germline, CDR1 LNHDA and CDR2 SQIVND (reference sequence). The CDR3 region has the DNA TGTGCCAGTAGGGAGAGATTGCGAAACACTGAAGCTTTCTTT. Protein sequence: CASRERLRNTEAFF.

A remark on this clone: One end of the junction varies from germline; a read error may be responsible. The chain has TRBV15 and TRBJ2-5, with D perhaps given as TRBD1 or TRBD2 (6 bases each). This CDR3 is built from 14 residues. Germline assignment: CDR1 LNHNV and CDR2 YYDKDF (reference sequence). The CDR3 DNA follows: TGTGCCACCAGAAGAGGGGGTGGGAGGGAGACCCAGTACTTC. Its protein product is CATRRGGGRETQYF.

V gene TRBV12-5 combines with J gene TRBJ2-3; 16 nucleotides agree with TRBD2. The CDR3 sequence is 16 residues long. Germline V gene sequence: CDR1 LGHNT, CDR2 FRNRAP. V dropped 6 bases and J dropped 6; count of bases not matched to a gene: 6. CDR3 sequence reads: CASGDGTSGRADTQYF. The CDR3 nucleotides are TGTGCTAGTGGAGACGGGACTAGCGGGAGGGCCGATACGCAGTATTTT.

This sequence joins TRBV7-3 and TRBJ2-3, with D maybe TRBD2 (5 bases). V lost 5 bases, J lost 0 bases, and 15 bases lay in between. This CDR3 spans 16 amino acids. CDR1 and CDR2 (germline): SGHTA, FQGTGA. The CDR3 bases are TGTGCCAGCAGCCCCCTAGGGCGCGGGAGCACAGATACGCAGTATTTT. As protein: CASSPLGRGSTDTQYF.

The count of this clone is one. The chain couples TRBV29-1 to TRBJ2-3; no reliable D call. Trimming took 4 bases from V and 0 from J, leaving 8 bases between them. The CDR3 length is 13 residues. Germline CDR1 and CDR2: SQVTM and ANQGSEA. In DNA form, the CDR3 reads TGCAGCGTTGGGCACAGAAGCACAGATACGCAGTATTTT. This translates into CSVGHRSTDTQYF.

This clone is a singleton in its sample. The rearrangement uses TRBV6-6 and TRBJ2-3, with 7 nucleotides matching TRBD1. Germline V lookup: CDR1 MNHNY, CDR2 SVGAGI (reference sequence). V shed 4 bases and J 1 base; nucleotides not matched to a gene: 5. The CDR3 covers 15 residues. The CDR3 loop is CASSFRQGGTDTQYF. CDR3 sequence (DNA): TGTGCCAGCAGTTTCCGACAGGGAGGCACAGATACGCAGTATTTT.

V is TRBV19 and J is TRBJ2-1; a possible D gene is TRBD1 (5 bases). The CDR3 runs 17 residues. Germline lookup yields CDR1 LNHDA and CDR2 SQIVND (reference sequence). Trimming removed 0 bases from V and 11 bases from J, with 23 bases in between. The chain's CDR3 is CASSIEAGANRRPQQFF. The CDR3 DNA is TGTGCCAGTAGTATAGAGGCTGGTGCGAACAGGCGCCCCCAGCAGTTCTTC.

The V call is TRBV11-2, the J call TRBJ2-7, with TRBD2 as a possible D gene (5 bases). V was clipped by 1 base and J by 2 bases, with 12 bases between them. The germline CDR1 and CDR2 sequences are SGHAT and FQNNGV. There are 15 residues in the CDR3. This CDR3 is CASSLVPGGAYEQYF. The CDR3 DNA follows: TGTGCCAGCAGCTTAGTGCCCGGAGGCGCCTACGAGCAGTACTTC.